Described below is a single TCR beta chain sequence and its context. Its antigen specificity is not known. One base away there is no much larger clone; base qualities are not given. From cysteine to phenylalanine, the CDR3 is 15 amino acids long. Of the read, only the CDR3 DNA is kept; its 45 bases are in frame from base 1. The germline V gene provides CDR1 MNHEY and CDR2 SVGAGI. V drops 0 bases and J drops 2 bases, leaving 11 bases in between. The cohort comprised around 700 healthy bone marrow donors. At the time of sampling, every cohort member was nominally healthy, though immune exposures that went unrecorded were likely present. The donor tested CMV seronegative and was one of the 352 seronegative cohort members. A peripheral blood sample was collected from each donor, and TCR beta sequencing was performed on peripheral blood mononuclear cells. The Qiagen DNeasy Blood Extraction Kit was used to extract genomic DNA from the blood cell samples.

The data derive from a study of cytomegalovirus exposure and HLA in healthy donors (TCRdb year 2017). About the full investigation: An earlier analysis of some 600 of the donors reported over 250 Gb of sequence data and 95 million to 140 million unique TCR beta sequences obtained from approximately 180 million T cells. In an earlier analysis of roughly 580 of the donors, high-throughput TCR beta sequencing was used to judge whether each TCR beta V gene segment behaved as functional or pseudogenic. A later analysis re-examined previously published TCR beta repertoires from more than 600 donors and added high-resolution HLA genotyping to investigate patterns of TCR occurrence. The study profiled the T cell repertoires of some 610 subjects by immunosequencing and related them to cytomegalovirus serostatus. Both class I and class II loci were covered by HLA typing, at four-digit resolution. A separate validation cohort of approximately 120 different subjects was used in addition to the roughly 700-subject first cohort. Donor age, sex, ethnicity and CMV serostatus were compiled alongside the repertoire data. Among around 400 genotyped donors of the cohort, an average of approximately 230,000 unique TCR beta nucleotide sequences were sequenced per donor, roughly 18% of them non-productive. An early release that covered 640 HLA-typed donors contained about 300 gigabases of sequencing data and tens of millions of unique TCR sequences. Roughly 5 DR-DQ haplotypes were handled as single units for association and clustering, since linkage in the cohort was strong. The number of donors typed differed by locus, with 629-630 for A, B, C, DRB1 and DQB1, around 500 for DQA1, over 600 for DPA1, and roughly 450 for DPB1. All discovery cohort repertoires had been generated on a single sequencing platform. The genetic ancestry cluster associated with self-reported Caucasian donors included around 76% of the roughly 400 genotyped donors. The aim of the study was to test whether cataloging public T cell receptors could identify signatures of past pathogen exposure. The study combined high-throughput TCR immunosequencing, statistical association of individual TCRs with disease status, and machine learning to predict cytomegalovirus infection status. Rather than using new phenotypic data, the later analysis identified candidate immune exposures from TCR beta sequences and from how often those sequences occurred across donors. In a later genetic analysis, genome-wide SNP genotypes for about 55% of the roughly 670 donors were used, and that subset was treated as a discovery cohort. Results and caveats for the whole study, not just this receptor: Several of the top co-occurrence clusters appeared to be linked to parvovirus B19, influenza, CMV and Epstein-Barr virus, according to a later analysis. The study gave a list of some 150 TCR beta chains associated with cytomegalovirus. A further reported finding was that TCR beta sequences accurately predicted the HLA-A and HLA-B alleles for most subjects in the first cohort. The 87-base-pair reads could not distinguish some IMGT-functional V segments, including TRBV6-2 and TRBV6-3, so those segments were excluded. Compared with equally common non-associated chains, HLA-associated TCR beta chains in a later analysis were more clonally expanded and had lower generation probabilities. A later analysis found that most CMV-associated TCR beta chains appeared HLA-restricted, with HLA associations seemingly driven largely by CMV exposure. The authors suggested that the approach could potentially be extended to other disease states and immunological phenotypes. This cohort had only TCR beta chains sequenced, and the lack of alpha or paired-chain data limited which features could be detected. Most TCR sequences were observed very rarely across donors, whereas some public TCRs were present in many individuals. According to a later genetic analysis, donors in an Asian-associated ancestry cluster had fewer N-insertions in productive TCRs than the approximately 650-donor mean. Because HLA typing was unavailable for some donors at each locus, only the typed subset was used in association tests. Presence/absence analyses assumed roughly uniform sequencing depth across donors, an assumption that may not hold. Assigning TCR associations to individual alleles was difficult when HLA alleles, especially DR and DQ, strongly co-occurred. Specific HLA alleles were associated with 15,000 to 20,000 TCR beta sequences at a false discovery rate of 0.05 in a later analysis. The only immune exposure information available for the cohort was CMV serostatus. The earlier analysis of fewer than 750 of the donors excluded seventeen rarely observed V segments, including chromosome 9 orphons, because counts were too low. Correlated functional status among segregating V segments might reflect linkage disequilibrium, but an unknown experimental factor could not be ruled out. A cluster of highly shared sequence variants was judged likely to represent a technical artifact of the sequencing pipeline. In both the original and validation cohorts, the classifier was reported to diagnose cytomegalovirus status with high specificity and sensitivity. A later analysis found that TCR association rates varied across HLA loci, with DRB1 alleles showing the most associated TCRs and HLA-C alleles the fewest. A few of the identified cytomegalovirus-associated TCR beta chains were confirmed in vitro to be specific for cytomegalovirus antigens. V-gene and J-gene trimming of TCR beta chains was associated with a missense DCLRE1C variant in a later genetic analysis, and the association was replicated in an independent cohort. In an earlier analysis of fewer than 700 of the donors, most TCR beta V segments appeared in productive rearrangements about 90% or about 30% of the time, broadly matching IMGT annotations.

Library generation was performed with the immunoSEQ multiplex PCR assay. For the multiplex PCR, a mixture combining 60 forward primers for TCR Vbeta segments and 13 reverse primers for TCR Jbeta segments was used. The CDR3 region of rearranged TCR beta genes was amplified from genomic DNA by a multiplex PCR assay. The amplified TCR beta libraries were sequenced on the Illumina HiSeq System as 87-base-pair reads. The authors' pipeline ran thus. A later analysis counted about 82 million unique TCR beta chains across the roughly 700 repertoires, and some 12 million of these chains were shared by at least two donors. A nearest-neighbor algorithm error-corrected the raw reads and collapsed the reads into unique sequences, merging closely related sequences to remove PCR and sequencing errors. Alignment of CDR3 sequences to IMGT reference sequences was used to assign V, D and J gene segments. For a sequence to be retained, at least a six-nucleotide match to both a V gene segment and a J gene segment was required. A rearrangement counted as productive if the CDR3 had no stop codons and remained in frame with V and J, and every other rearrangement counted as non-productive. Following IMGT convention, CDR3 was defined as the stretch from the second conserved V-encoded cysteine to the conserved J-encoded phenylalanine. Sequences without an unambiguous match to a single V gene segment were excluded from the earlier analysis of about 630 of the donors. In an earlier analysis of about 590 of the donors, a V segment was called functional when productive rearrangements were above 56.7%, and segregating when the standard deviation between donors exceeded 5%. To diagnose cytomegalovirus status from the catalog of TCR beta chain sequences, a statistical classification framework was built. In a later analysis, TCR nucleotide sequences were compared against IMGT/GENE-DB human TR gene sequences so that V and J genes could be assigned. Using the TCRdist pipeline, a later analysis assigned CDR3 sequences along with most-parsimonious VDJ recombination scenarios. A later analysis defined each TCR beta chain by its CDR3 amino acid sequence plus V-gene family, and excluded reads lacking a unique V-gene family. To address suspected cross-contamination and a sequencing artifact, a later analysis removed over 500 highly shared, low-generation-probability nucleotide sequences. In a later analysis, a clonal expansion index for each public chain was calculated from normalized within-repertoire ranks of inferred template counts. In a later analysis, generation probabilities were computed using a VDJ recombination model fitted to out-of-frame rearrangements, and the results were checked against IGoR. A later analysis scored TCR-TCR, TCR-HLA and TCR-CMV co-occurrence with hypergeometric tests, applying a repertoire-size bias correction to TCR pairs. A later analysis estimated false discovery rates by permuting HLA or CMV assignments 20 times. In a later analysis, co-occurring TCRs were grouped with DBSCAN, and TCRdist sequence similarity was added when clustering was performed within HLA-allele-positive subsets. Repertoires with fewer than 30,000 or more than 120,000 public chains, plus five repertoires with anomalous nucleotide sharing, were excluded from co-occurrence clustering. This immuneACCESS table, as held by TCRdb, lists in-frame sequences with V and J called but not all clones. Of the missing ones, under half trace to an unresolved V gene in checked studies; the others have no known cause. Clone size and V and J calls were adopted from that table, with D and trimming inferred from the DNA. This sample is represented by 35,000 to 55,000 clones; about three quarters of them were singletons. Jointly, the top ten make up 3.4% of the sample.

The chain is assembled from TRBV6-5 and TRBJ2-7, with no confident D gene call. The source is a woman aged 25 to 39 in good health and CMV-seronegative. The specimen sequenced was PBMCs. The encoded CDR3 is CASSYSTLAAYEQYF. In nucleotides, the sequence is TGTGCCAGCAGTTACTCGACATTGGCAGCCTACGAGCAGTACTTC.